This TCR beta chain is from a study of spatial heterogeneity in lung cancer. Study-level information: In tumor regions TCR transcript counts correlated strongly with a matched bulk RNA-seq T cell module score. Study-level findings and limits: Ubiquitous and regional expanded TCR counts mirrored ubiquitous and regional nonsynonymous mutation counts, respectively. Counts that tracked tumor mutation counts were those of expanded intratumoral alpha and beta TCRs.

V shed 2 bases and J 2 bases; nucleotides not matched to a gene: 7. Germline V CDR1 and CDR2: MGHRA, YSYEKL. This CDR3 spans 16 amino acids. Each CDR3 protein gets one entry after TCRdb re-called the 5' RACE reads with MiXCR. Of some 2,700 distinct CDR3 sequences in the sample, 25% to 30% were seen once. Points on this clonotype: Its specificity is unknown.

Sample time point: sample taken at primary tumor resection. 72 TRACERx patients with early, untreated non-small cell lung cancer donated samples. This clonotype was obtained from a female donor with early-stage non-small cell lung cancer. The V gene is TRBV4-1, the J gene TRBJ2-7; 9 positions agree with TRBD1. Material: lung tumor tissue, obtained at surgery. CDR3 coding DNA: TGCGCCAGCAGCCAACTGACAGGGGGGGGACCCTACGAGCAGTACTTC. Encoded protein: CASSQLTGGGPYEQYF.